Below are 3 T cell receptor beta chains sequenced from a single sample in a study of T cell changes during pregnancy in multiple sclerosis (dated by TCRdb to between 2018 and 2021). The library relied on the immunoSEQ multiplex PCR assay. TCRdb carries this immuneACCESS record with in-frame sequences only. Its versions omit some clonotypes, under half of them owing to an unresolved V gene in the studies checked, with the rest unexplained. This sample holds around 63,000 clones; around 91% were observed only once. The ten largest clones capture 1% to 1.5% of the sample. The specimen comprised peripheral blood, sampled after pregnancy. The origin of the receptors is a female donor in good health, enrolled as a control in a pregnancy study.

The chain employs TRBV9 and TRBJ1-2; D is uncertain. The V end was cut by 3 bases, the J end by 2 bases, with 14 bases between. Germline values: CDR1 SGDLS, CDR2 YYNGEE. This CDR3 region has 15 residues. The CDR3 region has the DNA TGTGCCAGCAGCGCCACAGCCCAAAGAAACTATGGCTACACCTTC. Amino acids: CASSATAQRNYGYTF.

The CDR3 region has the DNA TGTGCCAGCAGTGAAGTACCGGGACTAGCGGGGGAAGGGACCCAGTACTTC. Translating it yields CASSEVPGLAGEGTQYF. The chain links TRBV2 to TRBJ2-5, with 14 bases fitting TRBD2. The V gene end was trimmed by 1 base and the J gene end by 7 bases; junction bases not matched to a gene: 8. The germline CDR1 and CDR2 sequences are SNHLY and FYNNEI. CDR3 length equals 17 residues.

The J gene is TRBJ1-3, the V gene TRBV28; TRBD1 might be the D (5 bases). Germline V gene sequence: CDR1 MDHEN, CDR2 SYDVKM. This CDR3 has 15 residues. With 6 bases removed from V and 3 bases from J, the gap between germline ends came to 15 bases. The CDR3 DNA is TGTGCCAGCAGGTCCGGGGGGAACGATGGAAACACCATATATTTT. As protein: CASRSGGNDGNTIYF.